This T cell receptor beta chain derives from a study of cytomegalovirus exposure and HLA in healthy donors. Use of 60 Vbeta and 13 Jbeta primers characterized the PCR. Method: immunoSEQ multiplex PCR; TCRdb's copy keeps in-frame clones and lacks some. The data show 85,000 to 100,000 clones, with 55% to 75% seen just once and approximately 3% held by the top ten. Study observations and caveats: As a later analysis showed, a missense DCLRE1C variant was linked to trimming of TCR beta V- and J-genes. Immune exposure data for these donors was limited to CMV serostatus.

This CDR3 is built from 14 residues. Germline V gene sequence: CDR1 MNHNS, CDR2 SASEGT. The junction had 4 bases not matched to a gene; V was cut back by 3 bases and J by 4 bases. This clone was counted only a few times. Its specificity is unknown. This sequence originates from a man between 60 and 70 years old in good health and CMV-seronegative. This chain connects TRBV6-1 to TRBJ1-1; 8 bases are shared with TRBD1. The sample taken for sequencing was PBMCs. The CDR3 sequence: CASSEDRDPTEAFF. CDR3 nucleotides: TGTGCCAGCAGTGAGGACAGGGATCCCACTGAAGCTTTCTTT.